What follows are 18 T cell receptor beta chains derived from one specimen sequenced in a study of post-analysis software for immune sequencing data. What these receptors recognize is not known. Study-wide points: The five TRBV segments detected at higher frequency in patients than in controls included TRBV5-6, TRBV5-1 and TRBV20-1.

Every TCR beta cDNA library bore unique molecular identifiers. TCRdb reanalysed the PCR reads using MiXCR and keeps one entry per CDR3 protein. The sample has under 650,000 distinct CDR3 sequences, 44% seen once; the top ten hold roughly 1.8%. Sequenced material: blood. These receptors all stem from a girl aged 10 to 17 with multiple sclerosis.

V usage is TRBV12-3 or TRBV12-4 and J usage is TRBJ2-3; 13 bases fit TRBD2. J was trimmed by 6 bases and V by 3 bases; bases with no gene match: 12. This CDR3 comprises 18 residues. CDR3 amino acids: CASSLTLAGGSILDTQYF. CDR3 DNA sequence: TGTGCCAGCAGTTTGACACTAGCGGGAGGGTCGATACTCGATACGCAGTATTTT.

The V gene is TRBV24-1, the J gene TRBJ2-5; tentatively, D is TRBD2 (5 bases). CDR1 is KGHDR and CDR2 is SFDVKD in the germline V gene. Between the trimmed V and J ends, which lost 4 bases and 2 bases, there was a span of 13 bases. The CDR3 has 15 residues. The CDR3 sequence: CATSERLAGQETQYF. The CDR3 region has the DNA TGTGCCACCAGTGAACGACTGGCGGGTCAAGAGACCCAGTACTTC.

The rearrangement links TRBV7-9 to TRBJ2-1; 8 bases match TRBD2. Germline values: CDR1 SEHNR, CDR2 FQNEAQ (reference sequence). Losses at the gene ends were 2 bases for V and 3 bases for J; bases not matched to a gene: 6. The CDR3 sequence is 16 residues long. The CDR3 sequence: CASSLSSGSLYNEQFF. The CDR3 bases are TGTGCCAGCAGCTTATCTAGCGGGTCCCTCTACAATGAGCAGTTCTTC.

V gene TRBV6-5 combines with J gene TRBJ1-4; maybe TRBD1 (6 bases). Germline CDR1 and CDR2: MNHEY and SVGAGI. This CDR3 contains 14 residues. V lost 6 bases to trimming and J lost 3 bases, with 11 bases between them. CDR3 nucleotide sequence: TGTGCCAGCAGGAAGACAGGATCTAATGAAAAACTGTTTTTT. Translated: CASRKTGSNEKLFF.

Only a few counts were recorded for this clonotype. The chain combines TRBV29-1 with TRBJ2-3; D not resolved. Germline V CDR1 and CDR2: SQVTM, ANQGSEA. The CDR3 sequence is 11 residues long. V was clipped by 6 bases and J by 2 bases, with 6 bases between them. The CDR3 region has the DNA TGCAGCGTGGATAACACAGATACGCAGTATTTT. Protein product: CSVDNTDTQYF.

The V and J genes are TRBV12-3 or TRBV12-4 and TRBJ2-1; the match to TRBD2 covers 11 bases. V lost 6 bases to trimming and J lost 6 bases; unmatched junction nucleotides: 7. The CDR3 totals 15 residues. CDR3 protein: CASSPTSGKANEQFF. In DNA form, the CDR3 reads TGTGCCAGCAGCCCGACTAGCGGGAAGGCCAATGAGCAGTTCTTC.

This clonotype was counted only a few times. The chain is built from TRBV6-5 and TRBJ2-5; D is possibly TRBD1 (5 bases). The J call is in doubt because the DNA end fits TRBJ2-7 better. CDR1 is MNHEY and CDR2 is SVGAGI in the germline V gene. This CDR3 has 13 residues. CDR3 bases: TGTGCCAGCAGAGGAAGGGGTACCTACGAGCAGTACTTC. This encodes CASRGRGTYEQYF.

This clonotype has a handful of counts. The rearrangement uses TRBV5-1 and TRBJ2-3; a possible D gene is TRBD1 (6 bases). The germline CDR1 and CDR2 sequences are SGHRS and YFSETQ. The CDR3 runs to 14 residues. Trimming took 0 bases from V and 5 from J, leaving 10 bases between them. CDR3: CASSLERTEDTQYF. The CDR3 coding sequence is TGCGCCAGCAGCTTGGAACGGACAGAAGATACGCAGTATTTT.

The sample holds a few counts of this clonotype. The chain is built from TRBV5-1 and TRBJ2-7, with 11 bases that match TRBD2. Unmatched junction bases numbered 7, after V lost 0 bases and J lost 5 bases. Germline lookup yields CDR1 SGHRS and CDR2 YFSETQ. CDR3 length equals 16 residues. CDR3 in amino acids: CASSLVPSGGRHEQYF. The CDR3 DNA sequence: TGCGCCAGCAGCTTGGTACCTAGCGGGGGGCGACACGAGCAGTACTTC.

V is TRBV7-9 and J is TRBJ2-1; TRBD2 aligns across 12 bases. CDR3 size: 15 residues. Germline CDR1 and CDR2: SEHNR and FQNEAQ (reference sequence). Germline trimming cut 5 bases from V and 7 bases from J; bases unmatched to any gene: 6. The CDR3 DNA follows: TGTGCCAGCAGCCCGACTAGCGGGAGACCGAATGAGCAGTTCTTC. It yields the protein CASSPTSGRPNEQFF.

The chain couples TRBV6-5 to TRBJ2-1, with D perhaps assigned TRBD1 or TRBD2 (5 bases each). The CDR3 runs to 14 residues. V was pared by 0 bases and J by 6 bases, with 9 bases between. Germline V lookup: CDR1 MNHEY, CDR2 SVGAGI. As DNA, the CDR3 is TGTGCCAGCAGTTACTCGGGACGCAGCAATGAGCAGTTCTTC. This codes for CASSYSGRSNEQFF.

The gene calls are TRBV29-1 and TRBJ2-5; D call uncertain. V was shortened by 5 bases and J by 3 bases, with 10 bases between the two germline ends. The germline V gene encodes CDR1 SQVTM and CDR2 ANQGSEA. CDR3 length: 12 residues. CDR3 sequence reads: CSVQSEKETQYF. The CDR3 nucleotides are TGCAGCGTTCAAAGTGAGAAAGAGACCCAGTACTTC.

The chain employs TRBV12-3 or TRBV12-4 and TRBJ2-7; 11 nucleotides align to TRBD2. After removal of 7 bases from V and 4 bases from J, the junction contained 6 bases not matched to a gene. The CDR3 runs 14 residues. CDR3 nucleotide sequence: TGTGCCAGCATTGGGACTAGCGGTGATTACGAGCAGTACTTC. It yields the protein CASIGTSGDYEQYF.

Details on this clonotype: Sequence at one end of the junction differs from germline and may be a read error. V gene TRBV27 combines with J gene TRBJ2-7; maybe TRBD2 (5 bases). This CDR3 is built from 15 residues. Germline CDR1 MNHEY, CDR2 SMNVEV (reference sequence). The CDR3 loop reads CAGSLGLATTYEQYF. The CDR3 nucleotides are TGTGCCGGCAGTTTAGGGCTAGCAACCACCTACGAGCAGTACTTC.

This clonotype was counted between two and nine times. The rearrangement joins TRBV6-5 to TRBJ2-3; 8 bases map to TRBD2. The CDR3 has 16 amino acids. The V and J ends lost 2 bases and 10 bases, in that order; junction bases with no gene match: 14. Germline CDR1 MNHEY, CDR2 SVGAGI. For the CDR3, the DNA is TGTGCCAGCAGTTACGAGGGGCTAGCGGGCCGCGGAGCGCAGTATTTT. It translates to CASSYEGLAGRGAQYF.

The chain links TRBV7-2 to TRBJ2-5, with D maybe TRBD2 (5 bases). CDR1 and CDR2 from the germline V gene are SGHTA and FQGNSA. Trimming pared 3 bases from V and 5 bases from J, leaving 13 bases between. The CDR3 covers 14 residues. CDR3 amino acids: CASSFYGVQETQYF. In nucleotides, the CDR3 is TGTGCCAGCAGCTTTTACGGGGTTCAGGAGACCCAGTACTTC.

The CDR3 here is CASRTVGGADTEAFF. CDR3 nucleotide sequence: TGCGCCAGCAGAACAGTTGGGGGCGCGGACACTGAAGCTTTCTTT. The V and J genes are TRBV5-1 and TRBJ1-1; TRBD1 is a possible D gene (6 bases). CDR3 length: 15 amino acids. The V end was cut by 5 bases, the J end by 3 bases, with 17 bases between. The V gene's germline CDR1 is SGHRS and CDR2 YFSETQ.

This clonotype was recorded a few times. This chain links TRBV12-3 or TRBV12-4 with TRBJ2-1, with D perhaps matching TRBD1 or TRBD2 (6 bases each). The V end was cut by 2 bases, the J end by 7 bases, with 12 bases between. CDR3 length: 14 amino acids. The CDR3 reads CASSLTGAKNEQFF. The CDR3 DNA reads TGTGCCAGCAGTTTAACGGGGGCGAAGAATGAGCAGTTCTTC.